These T cell receptor beta chains were read from a single sample in a study of blood T cell repertoires in COVID-19. Sequencing used immunoSEQ multiplex PCR; TCRdb keeps in-frame clones, though not all of them. This sample has under 500,000 clones; 85% to 90% occur once, and the top ten carry 4.3%. The material sequenced was peripheral blood. Receptors originate from a woman in her thirties with acute or convalescent COVID-19. Each CDR3 is given with its conserved first and last residue. The D gene is left open where the match is weak. A clone size is listed for some rows: how often the clone was seen (once, few, many), or a class if it is expanded.

clone size: NA
D gene: NA
V gene: TRBV5-1
J gene: TRBJ1-6
CDR3 protein: CASSSDSYNSPLHF
CDR3 DNA: TGCGCCAGCAGCTCCGACAGTTATAATTCACCCCTCCACTTT

clone size: once
D gene: NA
V gene: TRBV3-1/TRBV3-2
J gene: TRBJ1-2
CDR3 protein: CASSHPTGSGGYTF
CDR3 DNA: TGTGCCAGCAGCCATCCTACAGGGTCGGGTGGCTACACCTTC

clone size: NA
D gene: NA
V gene: TRBV9
J gene: TRBJ2-7
CDR3 protein: CASSASDWYEQYF
CDR3 DNA: TGTGCCAGCAGCGCATCGGACTGGTACGAGCAGTACTTC

clone size: NA
D gene: NA
V gene: TRBV14
J gene: TRBJ2-7
CDR3 protein: CASSQVGREQYF
CDR3 DNA: TGTGCCAGCAGCCAAGTCGGGAGAGAGCAGTACTTC

clone size: NA
D gene: NA
V gene: TRBV19
J gene: TRBJ2-7
CDR3 protein: CASNRQVEISYEQYF
CDR3 DNA: TGTGCCAGTAATCGACAGGTCGAAATCTCCTACGAGCAGTACTTC

clone size: few
D gene: TRBD1
V gene: TRBV11-2
J gene: TRBJ2-2
CDR3 protein: CASSYRGWELFF
CDR3 DNA: TGTGCCAGCAGCTACAGGGGGTGGGAGCTGTTTTTT

clone size: once
D gene: TRBD1
V gene: TRBV2
J gene: TRBJ1-1
CDR3 protein: CASVRDRNTEAFF
CDR3 DNA: TGTGCCAGCGTACGGGACAGGAACACTGAAGCTTTCTTT

clone size: NA
D gene: NA
V gene: TRBV5-6
J gene: TRBJ2-2
CDR3 protein: CASSLGVSTGELFF
CDR3 DNA: TGTGCCAGCAGCTTGGGCGTTAGCACCGGGGAGCTGTTTTTT

clone size: NA
D gene: NA
V gene: TRBV5-1
J gene: TRBJ1-4
CDR3 protein: CASSFQGPEKLFF
CDR3 DNA: TGCGCCAGCAGCTTCCAGGGTCCAGAAAAACTGTTTTTT

clone size: NA
D gene: NA
V gene: TRBV3-1/TRBV3-2
J gene: TRBJ1-2
CDR3 protein: CASSQGLVGGPYGYTF
CDR3 DNA: TGTGCCAGCAGCCAAGGTTTGGTTGGAGGCCCATATGGCTACACCTTC